The 28 T cell receptor beta chains listed next were all sequenced from one sample in a study of blood T cell repertoires in COVID-19. Assay: immunoSEQ multiplex PCR; the TCRdb copy retains only in-frame clones and omits some. The sample carries about 280,000 clones, roughly 89% recorded once. Sequencing input: PBMCs or T cells enriched from blood (not recorded which). The source is a woman aged 40 to 49 who had recovered from COVID-19.

As for this clone: Within the sample, other DNA sequences also encode this same CDR3. This chain connects TRBV7-3 to TRBJ2-2; D may be TRBD2 (5 bases). V lost 5 bases to trimming and J lost 0 bases, with 10 bases between them. The CDR3 extends over 15 amino acids. Germline CDR1 and CDR2: SGHTA and FQGTGA. CDR3 protein: CASSLGGPNTGELFF. In DNA form, the CDR3 reads TGTGCCAGCAGCCTAGGAGGACCGAACACCGGGGAGCTGTTTTTT.

This clone was seen once. The CDR3 sequence is CASSLTPGGYTF. The CDR3 DNA is TGTGCCAGCAGTTTAACCCCCGGTGGCTACACCTTC. V is TRBV12-3 or TRBV12-4 and J is TRBJ1-2; D uncertain. CDR3 length: 12 amino acids. The V gene lost 2 bases and the J gene lost 7 bases, with 8 bases spanning the gap.

This sequence joins TRBV3-1 (or the pseudogene TRBV3-2) and TRBJ2-1, with D uncertain. Germline CDR1 and CDR2: LGHDT and YNNKEL (reference sequence). Trimming removed 3 bases from V and 0 bases from J, with 9 bases in between. The CDR3 totals 15 residues. The CDR3 nucleotides read TGTGCCAGCAGCCAGGTACAAGTCTCCTACAATGAGCAGTTCTTC. Protein product: CASSQVQVSYNEQFF.

This chain links TRBV7-8 with TRBJ1-1; 9 nucleotides align to TRBD1. The V segment lost 3 bases and the J segment 2 bases; nucleotides outside the gene matches: 10. The germline V gene has CDR1 SGHVS and CDR2 FQNEAQ. This CDR3 is 17 amino acids long. The CDR3 spells CASSFLTPTGGNTEAFF. CDR3 bases: TGTGCCAGCAGCTTTCTCACTCCGACAGGGGGTAACACTGAAGCTTTCTTT.

The count of this clone is one. This sequence joins TRBV5-1 and TRBJ2-1; 9 nucleotides match TRBD2. This CDR3 comprises 17 residues. Trimming at V came to 0 bases and at J to 6 bases, leaving 10 bases not matched to a gene. CDR1 and CDR2 from the germline V gene are SGHRS and YFSETQ. This CDR3 reads CASSLAGGRLAVNEQFF. The CDR3 nucleotides are TGCGCCAGCAGCTTGGCCGGGGGGAGACTAGCGGTCAATGAGCAGTTCTTC. The full variable domain, in which reference TRBV5-1 and TRBJ2-1 provide the parts outside the CDR3, is KAGVTQTPRYLIKTRGQQVTLSCSPISGHRSVSWYQQTPGQGLQFLFEYFSETQRNKGNFPGRFSGRQFSNSRSEMNVSTLELGDSALYLCASSLAGGRLAVNEQFFGPGTRLTVL.

The chain joins TRBV28 to TRBJ2-1; 9 positions match TRBD1. The CDR3 is made up of 15 amino acids. Germline CDR1 reads MDHEN; CDR2 reads SYDVKM. The junction had 7 bases not matched to a gene; V was cut back by 6 bases and J by 4 bases. The DNA of the CDR3 is TGTGCCAGCAGACAAGGACAGGGGTCGTACAATGAGCAGTTCTTC. Encoded protein: CASRQGQGSYNEQFF.

The sample holds one count of this clone. The V call is TRBV28, the J call TRBJ2-1; the D gene is possibly TRBD1 (6 bases). Germline V CDR1 and CDR2: MDHEN, SYDVKM. Trimming took off 2 bases at V and 6 bases at J, with 11 bases between the two ends. This CDR3 contains 14 residues. CDR3: CASSLPRDINEQFF. The CDR3 DNA follows: TGTGCCAGCAGTTTACCACGGGACATCAATGAGCAGTTCTTC.

This clone was counted a few times. This rearrangement joins TRBV9 to TRBJ2-1, with D possibly TRBD1 on 5 matching bases. Germline V gene sequence: CDR1 SGDLS, CDR2 YYNGEE. The CDR3 contains 15 residues. With 0 bases removed from V and 12 bases from J, the gap between germline ends came to 19 bases. CDR3 sequence reads: CASSVATGSRVGQFF. The CDR3, as DNA: TGTGCCAGCAGCGTAGCGACTGGCTCCAGGGTTGGGCAGTTCTTC.

The rearrangement joins TRBV5-1 to TRBJ2-7; TRBD2 aligns across 7 bases. The V gene end was trimmed by 2 bases and the J gene end by 7 bases; junction bases not matched to a gene: 6. There are 13 residues in the CDR3. CDR1 SGHRS and CDR2 YFSETQ come from the germline V gene. CDR3 sequence: CASSFEGAGEQYF. DNA of the CDR3: TGCGCCAGCAGCTTTGAGGGAGCGGGGGAGCAGTACTTC.

The table lists this clone with a count of one. The rearrangement uses TRBV7-3 and TRBJ2-1; TRBD2 matches at 7 bases. Germline assignment: CDR1 SGHTA and CDR2 FQGTGA. CDR3 length: 15 amino acids. The junction had 1 base not matched to a gene; V was cut back by 2 bases and J by 0 bases. CDR3 sequence (DNA): TGTGCCAGCAGCTTAGGGGAGGGCTCCTACAATGAGCAGTTCTTC. Translated, it gives CASSLGEGSYNEQFF.

A remark on this clone: Other DNA sequences in this specimen translate into the identical CDR3. This chain connects TRBV19 to TRBJ1-5, with unresolved D. Germline lookup yields CDR1 LNHDA and CDR2 SQIVND (reference sequence). The CDR3 loop spans 14 amino acids. Trimming took off 1 base at V and 4 bases at J, with 8 bases between the two ends. The CDR3 reads CASSIVRGNQPQHF. CDR3 bases: TGTGCCAGTAGTATAGTAAGAGGGAATCAGCCCCAGCATTTT.

The chain employs TRBV4-1 and TRBJ2-3; D ambiguous. The CDR3 extends over 12 amino acids. Germline assignment: CDR1 MGHRA and CDR2 YSYEKL. Trimming stripped 3 bases from V and 2 bases from J, with 3 bases between. The CDR3 DNA reads as TGCGCCAGCAGCCACGTCACAGATACGCAGTATTTT. This codes for CASSHVTDTQYF.

V usage is TRBV4-3 and J usage is TRBJ2-7; tentatively, D is TRBD2 (5 bases). Germline-derived CDR1 and CDR2 are LGHNA and YSLEER. V lost 0 bases, J lost 0 bases, and 15 bases lay in between. The CDR3 has 17 residues. The CDR3 region is CASSQDAGPGSSYEQYF. CDR3 bases: TGCGCCAGCAGCCAAGACGCCGGGCCGGGGAGCTCCTACGAGCAGTACTTC.

The chain carries TRBV5-1 and TRBJ1-2; tentative D call: TRBD1 (6 bases). Germline CDR1 and CDR2: SGHRS and YFSETQ. CDR3 length: 15 amino acids. Trimming removed 6 bases from V and 2 bases from J, with 17 bases in between. The CDR3, as DNA: TGCGCCAGCACTCCTATCATAACAGGGAACTATGGCTACACCTTC. It specifies CASTPIITGNYGYTF.

The J gene is TRBJ2-5, the V gene TRBV7-2; possibly TRBD2 for D (5 bases). V was pared by 0 bases and J by 4 bases, with 6 bases between. Germline V gene sequence: CDR1 SGHTA, CDR2 FQGNSA. This CDR3 comprises 13 residues. CDR3 sequence (DNA): TGTGCCAGCAGCTTAGCTGGGAGAGAGACCCAGTACTTC. Its translation is CASSLAGRETQYF.

The sample holds one count of this clone. The V and J genes are TRBV10-3 and TRBJ1-4, with unresolved D. Trimming removed 0 bases from V and 13 bases from J, with 9 bases in between. This CDR3 region has 12 residues. Germline lookup yields CDR1 ENHRY and CDR2 SYGVKD. The DNA of the CDR3 is TGTGCCATCAGTGAGTCGAGGGAGGGACTGTTTTTT. This codes for CAISESREGLFF.

The chain uses TRBV7-2 and TRBJ1-1; TRBD1 aligns across 7 bases. The V gene end was trimmed by 5 bases and the J gene end by 5 bases; junction bases not matched to a gene: 11. Germline loops: CDR1 SGHTA, CDR2 FQGNSA. The CDR3 spans 15 residues. The CDR3 DNA sequence: TGTGCCAGCAGCCCGGGACAGAGATTGGGGACTGAAGCTTTCTTT. Its translation is CASSPGQRLGTEAFF.

The chain recombines TRBV10-3 with TRBJ2-1, with 9 bases lining up with TRBD2. Germline V lookup: CDR1 ENHRY, CDR2 SYGVKD. V shed 0 bases, J shed 3 bases, and the junction held 3 bases outside the gene matches. This CDR3 contains 16 residues. As DNA, the CDR3 is TGTGCCATCAGTGAGTCGAAGACTAGCGGCTACAATGAGCAGTTCTTC. Protein sequence: CAISESKTSGYNEQFF.

V gene TRBV12-3 or TRBV12-4 combines with J gene TRBJ2-1, with 9 nucleotides matching TRBD2. The CDR3 extends over 13 amino acids. V was pared by 1 base and J by 8 bases, with 0 bases of the junction left unmatched. As DNA, the CDR3 is TGTGCCAGCAGTTTAGGGACTAGCGATGAGCAGTTCTTC. Translation gives CASSLGTSDEQFF.

About this clone itself: The identical CDR3 is also encoded by other nucleotide sequences in the sample. CDR3 loop: CASRGTGLNEKLFF. CDR3 DNA sequence: TGTGCCAGCAGGGGAACAGGCTTAAATGAAAAACTGTTTTTT. The chain carries TRBV28 and TRBJ1-4, with D maybe TRBD1 (5 bases). The CDR3 sequence is 14 residues long. The V gene lost 6 bases and the J gene lost 5 bases, with 13 bases spanning the gap. The germline V gene has CDR1 MDHEN and CDR2 SYDVKM.

V is TRBV2 and J is TRBJ2-7; 9 bases are shared with TRBD2. The CDR3 has 15 residues. The V gene end was trimmed by 6 bases and the J gene end by 0 bases; junction bases not matched to a gene: 6. Germline V gene lookup returns CDR1 SNHLY and CDR2 FYNNEI. Here the CDR3 reads CASRTGTSSSYEQYF. In DNA form, the CDR3 reads TGTGCCAGCAGAACCGGGACTAGCTCCTCCTACGAGCAGTACTTC.

V is TRBV5-1 and J is TRBJ1-2; TRBD1 matches 8 bases. CDR3 length: 16 residues. V shed 3 bases, J shed 0 bases, and the junction held 7 bases outside the gene matches. The V gene's germline CDR1 is SGHRS and CDR2 YFSETQ. The DNA for the CDR3 is TGCGCCAGCAGCTCCAGCGGACAGGGAGCTAACTATGGCTACACCTTC. Protein: CASSSSGQGANYGYTF. The full variable domain, its missing parts supplied by reference TRBV5-1 and TRBJ1-2, is KAGVTQTPRYLIKTRGQQVTLSCSPISGHRSVSWYQQTPGQGLQFLFEYFSETQRNKGNFPGRFSGRQFSNSRSEMNVSTLELGDSALYLCASSSSGQGANYGYTFGSGTRLTVV.

The chain couples TRBV15 to TRBJ2-1; D might be TRBD2 (6 bases). The ends were cut back, 1 base at V and 9 bases at J, with 19 bases in the middle. The CDR3 extends over 16 amino acids. Germline V CDR1 and CDR2: LNHNV, YYDKDF (reference sequence). The CDR3 bases are TGTGCCACCAGCAGAGGGCAGGCTGCGGGGATGAGTGAGCAGTTCTTC. Amino acids: CATSRGQAAGMSEQFF.

This rearrangement joins TRBV5-1 to TRBJ2-7; D perhaps matches TRBD1 (6 bases). CDR3 length equals 13 residues. The germline V and J ends were trimmed by 7 bases and 4 bases, with 15 bases remaining between them. Germline V gene lookup returns CDR1 SGHRS and CDR2 YFSETQ. The DNA of the CDR3 is TGCGCCAGCTCCCGGGACAAGGGGTACGAGCAGTACTTC. It codes for CASSRDKGYEQYF. The entire variable domain, with the rest obtained from reference TRBV5-1 and TRBJ2-7, is as follows: KAGVTQTPRYLIKTRGQQVTLSCSPISGHRSVSWYQQTPGQGLQFLFEYFSETQRNKGNFPGRFSGRQFSNSRSEMNVSTLELGDSALYLCASSRDKGYEQYFGPGTRLTVT.

CDR3 protein: CASSLEGAAPYEQYF. The CDR3, as DNA: TGTGCCAGCAGCTTGGAGGGAGCCGCTCCGTACGAGCAGTACTTC. The V call is TRBV13, the J call TRBJ2-7; D perhaps matches TRBD2 (6 bases). This CDR3 contains 15 residues. Germline V lookup: CDR1 PRHDT, CDR2 FYEKMQ (reference sequence). V was pared by 3 bases and J by 4 bases, with 16 bases between.

The chain is built from TRBV4-2 and TRBJ1-5; the D gene is possibly TRBD1 (6 bases). Trimming removed 0 bases from V and 2 bases from J, with 8 bases in between. Per the germline V gene, CDR1 is LGHNA and CDR2 is YNFKEQ. The CDR3 spans 15 residues. The CDR3 loop reads CASSQEGAGNQPQHF. The CDR3 nucleotides are TGTGCCAGCAGCCAAGAGGGGGCGGGCAATCAGCCCCAGCATTTT.

The rearrangement uses TRBV9 and TRBJ1-3, with 9 bases that match TRBD1. This CDR3 spans 16 amino acids. V gave up 0 bases and J gave up 4 bases; unmatched junction bases: 5. Germline loops: CDR1 SGDLS, CDR2 YYNGEE. CDR3 in amino acids: CASSVVGQGYGNTIYF. The CDR3 nucleotides read TGTGCCAGCAGCGTAGTGGGACAGGGATACGGAAACACCATATATTTT.

The chain has TRBV11-2 and TRBJ2-5; tentative D call: TRBD2 (6 bases). Per germline, CDR1 SGHAT and CDR2 FQNNGV. The CDR3 covers 14 residues. Trimming shortened V by 2 bases and J by 7 bases, and 14 bases separated the two germline ends. The CDR3 sequence is CASSLKAGLGTQYF. Written as DNA, the CDR3 is TGTGCCAGCAGCTTAAAGGCGGGATTAGGGACCCAGTACTTC.